The rows below give T cell receptor beta chains drawn from one sample of a study of T-cell memory formation after mild COVID-19. Using its own MiXCR run on the 5' RACE reads, TCRdb lists one record per CDR3 protein. The sample includes under 250,000 distinct CDR3 sequences, 7.5% to 10% of them seen just once. Sequenced input: PBMCs or a T cell subset sorted from them (not recorded which). These TCRs come from a man between 18 and 29 years old who had mild COVID-19 (a few samples of this study predate the infection). Cell type and time point are not known. Each CDR3 is given with its conserved first and last residue. D genes are given only for firm matches. Not every row has a clone size; where given, it reads once, few, many or a size class.

abundance	d_gene	j_gene	v_gene	CDR3aa	CDR3nt
NA	NA	TRBJ2-4	TRBV6-2/TRBV6-3	CASSQGHIQYF	TGTGCCAGCAGCCAGGGACACATTCAGTACTTC
many	NA	TRBJ2-1	TRBV5-4	CASSSGLAYNEQFF	TGTGCCAGCAGCTCGGGACTTGCCTACAATGAGCAGTTCTTC
NA	TRBD1	TRBJ1-1	TRBV30	CAWIGGTGGAGVTEAFF	TGTGCCTGGATCGGTGGAACAGGGGGCGCGGGGGTGACTGAAGCTTTCTTT
NA	NA	TRBJ1-6	TRBV12-3/TRBV12-4	CASSGTPNSPLHF	TGTGCCAGCAGCGGGACTCCCAATTCACCCCTCCACTTT
few	NA	TRBJ1-5	TRBV10-3	CAISGGAGAGNSNQPQHF	TGTGCCATCAGTGGAGGGGCTGGCGCCGGGAATAGCAATCAGCCCCAGCATTTT
NA	TRBD2	TRBJ2-3	TRBV5-1	CASGRVSGGRNTDTQYF	TGCGCCAGCGGCCGAGTTAGCGGGGGACGAAACACAGATACGCAGTATTTT
NA	NA	TRBJ2-1	TRBV10-3	CAISIGDSYNEQFF	TGTGCCATCAGCATAGGAGACTCCTACAATGAGCAGTTCTTC
NA	TRBD2	TRBJ2-2	TRBV11-2	CASSLSSGGPNTGELFF	TGTGCCAGCAGCTTATCTAGCGGGGGGCCGAACACCGGGGAGCTGTTTTTT
few	NA	TRBJ2-3	TRBV9	CASSADSRTDTQYF	TGTGCCAGCAGCGCGGATTCAAGAACCGATACGCAGTATTTT
NA	NA	TRBJ1-1	TRBV13	CAISLGDKWAAFF	TGTGCCATCAGCTTAGGAGATAAATGGGCGGCTTTCTTT
NA	NA	TRBJ1-2	TRBV12-3/TRBV12-4	CASSFTQGYGYTF	TGTGCCAGCAGTTTCACGCAGGGTTATGGCTACACCTTC
few	TRBD2	TRBJ2-3	TRBV28	CASSPSTSGGRSDTQYF	TGTGCCAGCAGTCCCTCAACTAGCGGGGGGAGGTCAGATACGCAGTATTTT
many	NA	TRBJ1-1	TRBV12-3/TRBV12-4	CASSPEVGTEAFF	TGTGCCAGCAGCCCAGAGGTCGGCACTGAAGCTTTCTTT
many	NA	TRBJ1-1	TRBV29-1	CSVEGQMNTEAFF	TGCAGCGTTGAAGGACAAATGAACACTGAAGCTTTCTTT
NA	TRBD1	TRBJ1-1	TRBV11-2	CASSPLGTGDGTEAFF	TGTGCCAGCAGCCCCTTGGGGACAGGGGACGGGACTGAAGCTTTCTTT
NA	TRBD2	TRBJ2-7	TRBV5-1	CASSLASQRGDEQYF	TGCGCCAGCAGCTTGGCCTCTCAGCGGGGGGACGAGCAGTACTTC
NA	NA	TRBJ1-1	TRBV30	CAWGFYAEAFF	TGTGCCTGGGGGTTTTATGCTGAAGCTTTCTTT
few	NA	TRBJ2-5	TRBV18	CASSPRQDETQYF	TGTGCCAGCTCACCAAGACAAGACGAGACCCAGTACTTC
NA	NA	TRBJ2-2	TRBV5-1	CASSLLERDTGELFF	TGCGCCAGCAGCTTGCTTGAAAGGGACACCGGGGAGCTGTTTTTT
many	TRBD1	TRBJ2-1	TRBV5-1	CASSSNRGNNEQFF	TGCGCCAGCAGCTCGAACAGGGGGAACAATGAGCAGTTCTTC
NA	NA	TRBJ2-5	TRBV6-2/TRBV6-3	CASSYGAAGRQETQYF	TGTGCCAGCAGTTACGGTGCGGCAGGCAGACAAGAGACCCAGTACTTC
NA	NA	TRBJ2-2	TRBV9	CASSVPESGELFF	TGTGCCAGCAGCGTTCCGGAGAGCGGGGAGCTGTTTTTT
NA	NA	TRBJ2-7	TRBV5-4	CASSSEQVYEQYF	TGTGCCAGCAGCTCGGAACAGGTATACGAGCAGTACTTC
NA	NA	TRBJ2-1	TRBV20-1	CSAEAPGSEDNEQFF	TGCAGCGCCGAAGCGCCGGGGAGTGAGGACAATGAGCAGTTCTTC
NA	NA	TRBJ2-3	TRBV7-2	CASSLVGPGADTQYF	TGTGCCAGCAGCTTAGTCGGCCCGGGTGCAGATACGCAGTATTTT
NA	TRBD1	TRBJ2-7	TRBV12-3/TRBV12-4	CASSSTGSYEQYF	TGTGCCAGCAGTTCGACAGGGTCCTACGAGCAGTACTTC